This T cell receptor (beta chain) was sequenced for a study of response to subunit inactivated influenza vaccine. The study, taken as a whole, reports: Few additional T cells are recruited per seasonal influenza vaccination, authors suggested.

Via MiXCR, TCRdb re-called the RT-PCR reads, giving one row per CDR3 protein. This table has 700,000 to 800,000 distinct CDR3 sequences, 15% to 20% appearing once. With respect to this clonotype: Its antigen is unknown.

This CDR3 is built from 17 residues. J gave up 0 bases and V 4 bases, and 3 bases lay outside the gene matches. CDR1 and CDR2 (germline): SGHVS, FQNEAQ. The sequence came from a man aged 50 to 59 who received an inactivated influenza vaccine. The sequences come from PBMCs from blood, collected roughly 5 days after vaccination. The V and J genes are TRBV7-8 and TRBJ2-3, with 14 bases identical to TRBD2. The CDR3 DNA reads as TGTGCCAGCAGCTGGACTAGCGGGGGGTCGAGCACAGATACGCAGTATTTT. It specifies CASSWTSGGSSTDTQYF.